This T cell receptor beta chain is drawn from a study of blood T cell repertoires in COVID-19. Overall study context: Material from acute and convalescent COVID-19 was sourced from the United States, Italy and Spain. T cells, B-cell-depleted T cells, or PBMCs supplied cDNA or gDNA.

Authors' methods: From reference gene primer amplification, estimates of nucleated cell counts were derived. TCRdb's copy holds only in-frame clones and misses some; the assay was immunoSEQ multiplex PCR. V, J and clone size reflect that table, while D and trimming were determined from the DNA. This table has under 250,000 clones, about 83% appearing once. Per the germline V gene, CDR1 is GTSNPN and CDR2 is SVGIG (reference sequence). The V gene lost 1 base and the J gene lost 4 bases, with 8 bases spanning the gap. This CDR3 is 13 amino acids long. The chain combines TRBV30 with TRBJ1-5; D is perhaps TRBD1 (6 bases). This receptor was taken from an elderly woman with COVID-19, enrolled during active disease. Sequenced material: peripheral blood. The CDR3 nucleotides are TGTGCCTGGAGTGGACAGGAGAATCAGCCCCAGCATTTT. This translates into CAWSGQENQPQHF.